The 20 T cell receptor beta chains below were found in one sample sequenced in a study of blood T cell repertoires in COVID-19. TCRdb's copy holds only in-frame clones and misses some; the assay was immunoSEQ multiplex PCR. This sample has roughly 90,000 clones, with 80% found just once. Sequenced sample: peripheral blood. Receptors were obtained from a woman between 65 and 79 years old with acute or convalescent COVID-19.

This chain links TRBV4-1 with TRBJ1-5, with TRBD1 matching 7 bases. Trimming at V came to 0 bases and at J to 9 bases, leaving 11 bases not matched to a gene. This CDR3 region has 16 residues. CDR1 and CDR2 from the germline V gene are MGHRA and YSYEKL. The CDR3 is CASSQDRGGNGGPQHF. In nucleotides, the CDR3 is TGCGCCAGCAGCCAAGACAGAGGGGGCAATGGCGGGCCCCAGCATTTT.

V is TRBV5-1 and J is TRBJ2-7, with 7 bases matching TRBD1. This CDR3 comprises 15 residues. The V segment lost 0 bases and the J segment 2 bases; nucleotides outside the gene matches: 5. Germline lookup yields CDR1 SGHRS and CDR2 YFSETQ. CDR3 protein: CASSLASGQPYEQYF. In DNA form, the CDR3 reads TGCGCCAGCAGCTTGGCGTCGGGACAGCCCTACGAGCAGTACTTC.

V gene TRBV30 combines with J gene TRBJ1-1; 8 positions agree with TRBD1. The V segment lost 3 bases and the J segment 5 bases; nucleotides outside the gene matches: 8. This CDR3 is 14 amino acids long. The V gene's germline CDR1 is GTSNPN and CDR2 SVGIG (reference sequence). The CDR3: CAWSLQGGVTEAFF. CDR3 sequence (DNA): TGTGCCTGGAGCTTACAGGGGGGAGTAACTGAAGCTTTCTTT.

This clone was detected once. The chain links TRBV28 to TRBJ1-4; D remains unclear. Trimming cost V 6 bases and J 6 bases, with 5 bases left between them. The CDR3 is 11 amino acids. Germline V CDR1 and CDR2: MDHEN, SYDVKM. For the CDR3, the DNA is TGTGCCAGCAGCCGTTATGAAAAACTGTTTTTT. Amino acid sequence: CASSRYEKLFF. The full variable domain, with the rest looked up from reference TRBV28 and TRBJ1-4, is DVKVTQSSRYLVKRTGEKVFLECVQDMDHENMFWYRQDPGLGLRLIYFSYDVKMKEKGDIPEGYSVSREKKERFSLILESASTNQTSMYLCASSRYEKLFFGSGTQLSVL.

V and J are TRBV7-7 and TRBJ2-3; a weak D match, TRBD1 (5 bases). The CDR3 contains 13 residues. V was cut by 5 bases and J by 2 bases, with 8 bases left in between. The V gene's germline CDR1 is SSHAT and CDR2 FNYEAQ (reference sequence). CDR3 protein: CASSTGFTDTQYF. CDR3 DNA sequence: TGTGCCAGCAGCACAGGATTCACAGATACGCAGTATTTT.

The genes are TRBV5-4 and TRBJ1-1, with TRBD1 matching over 8 bases. V dropped 4 bases and J dropped 6; count of bases not matched to a gene: 11. Looked up from germline, CDR1 is SGHNT and CDR2 is YYREEE (reference sequence). The CDR3 has 15 amino acids. This chain's CDR3 is CASSLDRGELAEAFF. The CDR3 nucleotides read TGTGCCAGCAGCCTAGACAGGGGCGAGTTGGCTGAAGCTTTCTTT.

The rearrangement links TRBV19 to TRBJ2-2; D not resolved. V gave up 3 bases and J gave up 0 bases, with 5 bases separating them. Germline CDR1 is LNHDA and CDR2 is SQIVND (reference sequence). The CDR3 sequence is 14 residues long. The CDR3 bases are TGTGCCAGTAGTATTCAGGCGAACACCGGGGAGCTGTTTTTT. This sequence encodes CASSIQANTGELFF. The full variable domain, with the rest looked up from reference TRBV19 and TRBJ2-2, is DGGITQSPKYLFRKEGQNVTLSCEQNLNHDAMYWYRQDPGQGLRLIYYSQIVNDFQKGDIAEGYSVSREKKESFPLTVTSAQKNPTAFYLCASSIQANTGELFFGEGSRLTVL.

V and J are TRBV7-3 and TRBJ2-5; 8 nucleotides line up with TRBD2. Trimming cost V 1 base and J 2 bases; bases outside gene matches: 3. CDR1 and CDR2 from the germline V gene are SGHTA and FQGTGA. The CDR3 contains 15 residues. The CDR3 region is CASSLMAGGQETQYF. CDR3 coding DNA: TGTGCCAGCAGCTTAATGGCGGGGGGACAAGAGACCCAGTACTTC.

This clone was seen only a few times. The rearrangement uses TRBV27 and TRBJ1-1; 7 bases agree with TRBD1. Germline values: CDR1 MNHEY, CDR2 SMNVEV (reference sequence). The V segment lost 6 bases and the J segment 2 bases; nucleotides outside the gene matches: 12. CDR3 length equals 16 residues. The CDR3 loop is CASRYGGGATNTEAFF. The CDR3 region has the DNA TGTGCCAGCAGGTATGGAGGGGGCGCGACCAACACTGAAGCTTTCTTT.

V gene TRBV11-3 combines with J gene TRBJ2-3; D possibly corresponds to TRBD2 (5 bases). The CDR3 is 15 residues long. Trimming stripped 8 bases from V and 0 bases from J, with 15 bases between. The germline V gene encodes CDR1 SGHNT and CDR2 YENEEA. CDR3 amino acids: CASHPGSGSTDTQYF. The CDR3 nucleotides are TGTGCCAGCCACCCGGGGAGCGGTAGCACAGATACGCAGTATTTT.

CDR3 sequence reads: CASTETSGGEQYF. The CDR3 DNA is TGCGCCAGCACCGAAACTAGCGGGGGCGAGCAGTACTTC. V is TRBV5-1 and J is TRBJ2-7, with TRBD2 identical over 11 bases. This CDR3 spans 13 amino acids. Germline trimming cut 6 bases from V and 6 bases from J; bases unmatched to any gene: 5. Germline V gives CDR1 SGHRS, CDR2 YFSETQ.

This chain links TRBV7-8 with TRBJ1-5; 7 bases map to TRBD1. The V gene end was trimmed by 3 bases and the J gene end by 7 bases; junction bases not matched to a gene: 3. CDR3 length: 13 residues. From germline, CDR1 is SGHVS and CDR2 FQNEAQ. The CDR3 DNA is TGTGCCAGCAGCTTGGCAGGGGGGCAGCCCCAGCATTTT. It translates to CASSLAGGQPQHF.

The chain combines TRBV30 with TRBJ1-6, with 7 bases identical to TRBD1. This CDR3 has 14 amino acids. From germline, CDR1 is GTSNPN and CDR2 SVGIG (reference sequence). Trimming removed 4 bases from V and 2 bases from J; junction bases left unmatched: 2. CDR3 coding DNA: TGTGCCTGGAACAGGGGACCCTATAATTCACCCCTCCACTTT. It encodes CAWNRGPYNSPLHF.

This sequence joins TRBV18 and TRBJ2-5; weak D call: TRBD1 (5 bases). V lost 0 bases to trimming and J lost 2 bases, with 10 bases between them. The CDR3 runs 15 residues. Germline-derived CDR1 and CDR2 are KGHSH and LQKENI. In DNA form, the CDR3 reads TGTGCCAGCTCACCACCGGGGCGTTTGCAAGAGACCCAGTACTTC. Residues: CASSPPGRLQETQYF.

This chain joins TRBV4-2 and TRBJ1-1; D is ambiguous. This CDR3 spans 15 amino acids. Germline-derived CDR1 and CDR2 are LGHNA and YNFKEQ. With 0 bases removed from V and 4 bases from J, the gap between germline ends came to 12 bases. This CDR3 reads CASSQDDVSGTEAFF. In DNA form, the CDR3 reads TGTGCCAGCAGCCAAGACGATGTATCGGGCACTGAAGCTTTCTTT.

Only one count was recorded for this clone. J is TRBJ2-3 and V is TRBV19; TRBD1 is a possible D gene (6 bases). CDR1 is LNHDA and CDR2 is SQIVND in the germline V gene (reference sequence). The CDR3 contains 12 residues. CDR3 sequence (DNA): TGTGCTACTAGGGGGTTCGCAGATACGCAGTATTTT. It is translated as CATRGFADTQYF. Filled out from reference TRBV19 and TRBJ2-3, the complete variable domain reads DGGITQSPKYLFRKEGQNVTLSCEQNLNHDAMYWYRQDPGQGLRLIYYSQIVNDFQKGDIAEGYSVSREKKESFPLTVTSAQKNPTAFYLCATRGFADTQYFGPGTRLTVL.

The chain's CDR3 is CASSEAGEGYEQYF. Written as DNA, the CDR3 is TGTGCCAGCAGTGAGGCAGGGGAGGGCTACGAGCAGTACTTC. The V gene is TRBV6-1, the J gene TRBJ2-7; a possible D gene is TRBD2 (7 bases). The CDR3 loop spans 14 amino acids. Germline V lookup: CDR1 MNHNS, CDR2 SASEGT. Trimming pared 3 bases from V and 3 bases from J, leaving 12 bases between.

Comments on this clone: At one end, the junction sequence differs from germline, possibly due to a read error. Other DNA sequences in this sample translate to the same CDR3. The DNA for the CDR3 is TGTGCCAGTAGCCAGACAGGGCAAGGAGAGACCCAGTACTTC. It encodes CASSQTGQGETQYF. The chain has TRBV3-1 (or the pseudogene TRBV3-2) and TRBJ2-5; 7 positions match TRBD1. CDR1 is LGHDT, CDR2 YNNKEL, per germline (reference sequence). This CDR3 is 14 amino acids long.

This chain links TRBV7-6 with TRBJ2-1, with 10 bases identical to TRBD2. The CDR3 consists of 16 residues. The V and J ends lost 5 bases and 6 bases, in that order; junction bases with no gene match: 10. The germline V gene has CDR1 SGHVS and CDR2 FNYEAQ. Here the CDR3 reads CASSLRGSSGSNEQFF. For the CDR3, the DNA is TGTGCCAGCAGCCTAAGGGGATCTAGCGGGAGCAATGAGCAGTTCTTC.

The chain carries TRBV6-7 and TRBJ1-2; D is unclear. TRBV6-7 is an ORF for which the function is uncertain. CDR3 length: 12 residues. The CDR3 reads CVPWPGGDGYTF. The CDR3 DNA sequence: TGTGTCCCATGGCCGGGAGGAGATGGCTACACCTTC.